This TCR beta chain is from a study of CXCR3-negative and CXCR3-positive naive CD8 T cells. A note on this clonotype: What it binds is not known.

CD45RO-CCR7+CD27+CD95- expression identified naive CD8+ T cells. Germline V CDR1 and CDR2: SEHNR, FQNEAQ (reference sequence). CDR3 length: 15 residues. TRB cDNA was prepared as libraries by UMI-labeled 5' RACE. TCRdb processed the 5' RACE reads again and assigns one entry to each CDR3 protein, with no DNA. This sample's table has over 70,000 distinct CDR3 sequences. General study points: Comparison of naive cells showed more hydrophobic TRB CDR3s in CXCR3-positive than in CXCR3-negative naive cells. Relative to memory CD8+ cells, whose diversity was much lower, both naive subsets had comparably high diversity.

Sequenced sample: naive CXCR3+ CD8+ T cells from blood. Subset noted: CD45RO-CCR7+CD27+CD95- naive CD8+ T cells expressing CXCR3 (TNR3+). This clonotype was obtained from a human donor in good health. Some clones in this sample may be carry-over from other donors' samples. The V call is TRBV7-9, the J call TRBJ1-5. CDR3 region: CASSRDLYSNQPQHF.